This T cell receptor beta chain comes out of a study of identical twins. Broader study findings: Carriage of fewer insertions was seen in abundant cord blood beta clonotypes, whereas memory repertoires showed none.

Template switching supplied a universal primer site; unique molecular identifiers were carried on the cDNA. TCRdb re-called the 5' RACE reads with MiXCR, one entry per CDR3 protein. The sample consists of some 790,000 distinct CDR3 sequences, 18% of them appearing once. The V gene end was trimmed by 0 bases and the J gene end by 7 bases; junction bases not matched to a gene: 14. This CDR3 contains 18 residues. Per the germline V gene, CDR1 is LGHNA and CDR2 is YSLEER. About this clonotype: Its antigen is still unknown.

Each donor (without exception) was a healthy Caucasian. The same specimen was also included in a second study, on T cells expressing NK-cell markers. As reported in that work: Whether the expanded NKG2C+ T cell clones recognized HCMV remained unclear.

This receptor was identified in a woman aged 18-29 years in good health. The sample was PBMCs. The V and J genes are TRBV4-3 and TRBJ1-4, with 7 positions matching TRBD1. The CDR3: CASSQDHGQGVAGEKLFF. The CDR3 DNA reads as TGCGCCAGCAGCCAAGATCATGGGCAGGGGGTTGCTGGTGAAAAACTGTTTTTT.